A selection of T cell receptor beta chains follows, all from one sample in a study of blood T cell repertoires in COVID-19. The data were produced by immunoSEQ multiplex PCR, yet TCRdb's version contains in-frame clones alone and is incomplete. Here the sample spans fewer than 60,000 clones, under 95% being singletons. The sequenced sample was peripheral blood. These receptors came from a human donor in a cohort sampled during active COVID-19. The CDR3 runs from the conserved cysteine through the conserved F or W. D genes are given only for firm matches. Not every row has a clone size; where given, it reads once, few, many or a size class.

>TRBJ1-5|-|-|TRBV5-4
CASSLAGGNQPQHF
TGTGCCAGCAGCTTGGCCGGAGGTAATCAGCCCCAGCATTTT
>TRBJ1-2|-|-|TRBV4-1
CASSQGPRASGTPNYGYTF
TGCGCCAGCAGCCAAGGACCCCGGGCGAGCGGGACACCGAACTATGGCTACACCTTC
>TRBJ1-4|-|-|TRBV7-8
CASSLSGDFYEKLFF
TGTGCCAGCAGCTTATCGGGAGATTTCTATGAAAAACTGTTTTTT
>TRBJ2-3|-|TRBD2|TRBV5-1
CASSFSGTSGTDTQYF
TGCGCCAGCAGCTTCTCCGGGACTAGCGGCACAGATACGCAGTATTTT
>TRBJ2-7|-|TRBD2|TRBV7-9
CASSLGLAGARGRYEQYF
TGTGCCAGCAGCCTGGGACTAGCGGGCGCCCGGGGCCGCTACGAGCAGTACTTC
>TRBJ2-7|-|-|TRBV9
CASSVGPTGRGYEQYF
TGTGCCAGCAGCGTAGGTCCCACAGGGCGGGGGTACGAGCAGTACTTC
>TRBJ1-2|-|-|TRBV3-1/TRBV3-2
CASSQEPGGGYTF
TGTGCCAGCAGCCAAGAGCCAGGTGGAGGCTACACCTTC
>TRBJ1-1|-|-|TRBV29-1
CSVLRGNTEAFF
TGCAGCGTCCTAAGGGGGAACACTGAAGCTTTCTTT
>TRBJ2-7|-|-|TRBV15
CATSRAGYEQYF
TGTGCCACCAGCAGAGCAGGGTACGAGCAGTACTTC
>TRBJ2-7|few|-|TRBV5-1
CASSLGGSSYEQYF
TGCGCCAGCAGCTTGGGAGGTAGCTCCTACGAGCAGTACTTC
>TRBJ1-6|-|-|TRBV19
CASSIDESQGRVGSPLHF
TGTGCCAGTAGTATAGATGAAAGTCAGGGTCGGGTGGGTTCACCCCTCCACTTT
>TRBJ1-1|-|-|TRBV29-1
CSASSGHQNTEAFF
TGCAGCGCATCGTCCGGACACCAGAACACTGAAGCTTTCTTT
>TRBJ1-1|-|-|TRBV10-3
CAISEKEGGTEAFF
TGTGCCATCAGTGAAAAGGAGGGAGGCACTGAAGCTTTCTTT
>TRBJ2-7|-|TRBD2|TRBV19
CASSILAGPYEQYF
TGTGCCAGTAGTATACTAGCGGGGCCCTACGAGCAGTACTTC
>TRBJ2-3|-|-|TRBV5-1
CASSFGGRTDTQYF
TGCGCCAGCAGCTTCGGGGGACGCACAGATACGCAGTATTTT
>TRBJ2-7|once|TRBD2|TRBV18
CASSRSSGSSYEQYF
TGTGCCAGCTCACGCTCTAGCGGGTCCTCCTACGAGCAGTACTTC
>TRBJ2-7|-|-|TRBV27
CASSSPGSPSYEQYF
TGTGCCAGCAGTTCCCCCGGGTCTCCCTCCTACGAGCAGTACTTC
>TRBJ1-2|once|TRBD1|TRBV28
CASSSTDRTYYGYTF
TGTGCCAGCAGTTCCACGGACAGGACCTACTATGGCTACACCTTC
>TRBJ2-7|-|TRBD2|TRBV4-1
CASSRLSGGREQYF
TGCGCCAGCAGCCGGCTCAGCGGGGGACGCGAGCAGTACTTC
>TRBJ1-1|-|TRBD1|TRBV6-5
CASSLSGQGWTEAFF
TGTGCCAGCAGTCTCTCGGGACAGGGGTGGACTGAAGCTTTCTTT
>TRBJ2-2|-|-|TRBV28
CASSSQTGELFF
TGTGCCAGCAGTTCCCAGACCGGGGAGCTGTTTTTT
>TRBJ2-5|-|TRBD2|TRBV28
CASSSMAGGRETQYF
TGTGCCAGCAGCTCCATGGCGGGAGGTCGGGAGACCCAGTACTTC
>TRBJ1-1|-|-|TRBV19
CASRLGSEAFF
TGTGCCAGTAGATTGGGGAGTGAAGCTTTCTTT
>TRBJ1-3|-|-|TRBV10-1
CASSESPGSSGNTIYF
TGCGCCAGCAGTGAGTCACCGGGGAGCTCTGGAAACACCATATATTTT
>TRBJ1-2|-|TRBD1|TRBV18
CASSPEVQGDNYGYTF
TGTGCCAGCTCACCGGAAGTACAGGGGGATAACTATGGCTACACCTTC
>TRBJ2-7|-|TRBD1|TRBV28
CASSARQGAEYEQYF
TGTGCCAGCAGTGCCCGACAGGGGGCGGAGTACGAGCAGTACTTC
>TRBJ1-6|-|TRBD1|TRBV10-3
CAISGPGQGDSPLHF
TGTGCCATCAGTGGACCGGGACAGGGGGATTCACCCCTCCACTTT
>TRBJ1-5|once|-|TRBV7-2
CASSTNRVRNQPQHF
TGTGCCAGCAGCACGAACAGGGTGCGCAATCAGCCCCAGCATTTT
>TRBJ2-1|-|TRBD2|TRBV11-3
CASSPAGTSGRWNEQFF
TGTGCCAGCAGCCCAGCCGGGACTAGCGGGAGGTGGAATGAGCAGTTCTTC
>TRBJ1-2|once|TRBD1|TRBV19
CASSIGQGTYGYTF
TGTGCCAGTAGTATCGGACAGGGGACCTATGGCTACACCTTC
>TRBJ2-5|-|TRBD2|TRBV9
CASSVGLAGEETQYF
TGTGCCAGCAGCGTAGGTCTAGCGGGTGAAGAGACCCAGTACTTC
>TRBJ1-1|few|-|TRBV7-9
CASSLTGMNTEAFF
TGTGCCAGCAGCTTAACAGGGATGAACACTGAAGCTTTCTTT
>TRBJ1-1|-|-|TRBV6-6
CASTLLGDTEAFF
TGTGCCAGCACCTTATTAGGGGACACTGAAGCTTTCTTT
>TRBJ1-6|-|-|TRBV30
CAQRTDAAPLHF
TGTGCCCAAAGGACAGACGCAGCACCCCTCCACTTT
>TRBJ1-2|few|-|TRBV4-2
CASSQEPGEGYGYTF
TGTGCCAGCAGCCAAGAGCCAGGGGAGGGCTATGGCTACACCTTC
>TRBJ2-5|-|TRBD2|TRBV5-1
CASSSGTSEQETQYF
TGCGCCAGCAGCTCTGGGACTAGCGAGCAAGAGACCCAGTACTTC
>TRBJ2-7|-|TRBD1|TRBV6-1
CASSEGTGGSYEQYF
TGTGCCAGCAGTGAAGGGACAGGGGGCTCCTACGAGCAGTACTTC
>TRBJ1-5|-|-|TRBV28
CASSLRSSNQPQHF
TGTGCCAGCAGTTTGAGGAGTAGCAATCAGCCCCAGCATTTT
>TRBJ1-3|-|-|TRBV6-5
CASSYDKTGQGNTIYF
TGTGCCAGCAGTTACGATAAAACGGGACAAGGGAACACCATATATTTT
>TRBJ1-1|-|TRBD1|TRBV5-5
CASIPWTGMNTEAFF
TGTGCCAGCATCCCTTGGACAGGGATGAACACTGAAGCTTTCTTT
>TRBJ2-7|-|TRBD2|TRBV5-1
CASSVTTAGVTYEQYF
TGCGCCAGCAGCGTTACGACGGCGGGAGTTACCTACGAGCAGTACTTC
>TRBJ1-5|-|TRBD1|TRBV5-1
CARGPDYRGAQPQHF
TGCGCCAGGGGGCCCGATTACAGGGGCGCCCAGCCCCAGCATTTT
>TRBJ2-2|-|-|TRBV14
CASMTGSNTGELFF
TGTGCCAGCATGACGGGATCGAACACCGGGGAGCTGTTTTTT
>TRBJ1-4|-|TRBD1|TRBV2
CASSAPPGTGGRSNEKLFF
TGTGCCAGCAGTGCACCACCCGGGACAGGGGGCAGGTCTAATGAAAAACTGTTTTTT
>TRBJ2-7|-|-|TRBV7-2
CASSFSRADEQYF
TGTGCCAGCAGCTTTTCCAGGGCCGACGAGCAGTACTTC
>TRBJ1-1|once|-|TRBV7-9
CASSLIGGGEAFF
TGTGCCAGCAGCTTAATAGGAGGTGGTGAAGCTTTCTTT
>TRBJ1-2|once|TRBD1|TRBV27
CASRGTGAGYTF
TGTGCCAGCAGGGGGACAGGGGCAGGCTACACCTTC